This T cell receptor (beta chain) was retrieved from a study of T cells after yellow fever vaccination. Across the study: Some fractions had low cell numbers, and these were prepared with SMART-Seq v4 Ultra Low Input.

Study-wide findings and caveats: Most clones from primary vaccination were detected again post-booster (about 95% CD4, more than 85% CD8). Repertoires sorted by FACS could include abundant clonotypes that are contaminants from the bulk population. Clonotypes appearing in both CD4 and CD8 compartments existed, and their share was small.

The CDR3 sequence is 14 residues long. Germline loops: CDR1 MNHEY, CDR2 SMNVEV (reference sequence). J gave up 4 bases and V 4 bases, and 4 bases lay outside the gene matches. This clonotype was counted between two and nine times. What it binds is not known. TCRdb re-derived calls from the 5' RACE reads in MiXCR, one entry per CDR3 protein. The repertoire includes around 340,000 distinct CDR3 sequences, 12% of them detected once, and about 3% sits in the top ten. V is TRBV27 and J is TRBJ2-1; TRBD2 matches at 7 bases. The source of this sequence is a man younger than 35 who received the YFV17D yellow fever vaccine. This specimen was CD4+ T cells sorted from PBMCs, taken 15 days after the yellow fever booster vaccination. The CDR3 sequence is CASSSPGGYNEQFF. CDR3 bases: TGTGCCAGCAGTTCCCCCGGGGGGTACAATGAGCAGTTCTTC.